The 6 T cell receptor beta chains given below trace back to one sample, sequenced in a study of T-cell memory formation after mild COVID-19 (TCRdb year 2021). Library construction relied on 5' RACE. The sequencer was an Illumina NovaSeq 6000. TCRdb reprocessed the public reads (quality trimming at Q25 with fastp, clone calling with MiXCR) and kept in-frame beta chains. Each CDR3 protein gets just one entry, which takes the most common genes and DNA from the rows behind it. The sample yields under 150,000 distinct CDR3 sequences; about 24% were counted once. The ten largest make up 41% of the sample. The specimen was PBMCs or a T cell subset sorted from them (not recorded which). Source of these receptors: a man younger than 35 who had mild COVID-19 (a few samples of this study predate the infection). The sample titles of this study are shuffled in the database, so cell type and time point are left out; the donor was told from shared clones.

This clonotype was detected only a few times. V is TRBV29-1 and J is TRBJ1-2; D unresolved. The V and J ends lost 1 base and 8 bases respectively, with 5 bases between them. The CDR3 extends over 10 amino acids. The germline V gene encodes CDR1 SQVTM and CDR2 ANQGSEA. The CDR3 here is CSVEGEGYTF. The CDR3 DNA sequence: TGCAGCGTTGAAGGGGAAGGCTACACCTTC.

This clonotype has more than one count but fewer than ten. The chain couples TRBV7-6 to TRBJ2-1, with 7 bases identical to TRBD1. J was trimmed by 8 bases and V by 5 bases; bases with no gene match: 12. Germline CDR1 SGHVS, CDR2 FNYEAQ. The CDR3 length is 15 residues. DNA of the CDR3: TGTGCCAGCAGCGCCCGACAGGGAATGGGGGATGAGCAGTTCTTC. As protein: CASSARQGMGDEQFF.

This clonotype came up a few times. The chain links TRBV24-1 to TRBJ2-1; 9 bases match TRBD1. The junction had 3 bases not matched to a gene; V was cut back by 3 bases and J by 7 bases. Per germline, CDR1 KGHDR and CDR2 SFDVKD. There are 14 residues in the CDR3. CDR3 coding DNA: TGTGCCACCAGTGATCGACAGGGGGAGAATGAGCAGTTCTTC. Translating gives CATSDRQGENEQFF.

This sequence joins TRBV6-5 and TRBJ1-6; TRBD1 matches at 12 bases. The J segment lost 9 bases and the V segment lost 2 bases, leaving 11 bases of the junction unmatched. The CDR3 length is 18 residues. CDR1 MNHEY and CDR2 SVGAGI come from the germline V gene. The CDR3 DNA is TGTGCCAGCAGTTACACCGGGACAGGGGGCGCGAGGAGTTCACCCCTCCACTTT. It codes for CASSYTGTGGARSSPLHF.

The gene calls are TRBV4-1 and TRBJ1-4, with a tentative D call TRBD1 (6 bases). This CDR3 is 16 amino acids long. V lost 4 bases and J lost 2, with 14 bases in between. CDR1 and CDR2 (germline): MGHRA, YSYEKL. The CDR3 loop is CASSRASRGTNEKLFF. Written as DNA, the CDR3 is TGCGCCAGCAGCCGAGCGTCCAGGGGCACTAATGAAAAACTGTTTTTT.

The chain joins TRBV15 to TRBJ2-5; 9 positions agree with TRBD1. CDR3 size: 14 residues. The germline CDR1 and CDR2 sequences are LNHNV and YYDKDF (reference sequence). Trimming cost V 3 bases and J 1 base; bases outside gene matches: 0. The CDR3 protein is CATSRDRGQETQYF. For the CDR3, the DNA is TGTGCCACCAGCAGGGACAGGGGCCAAGAGACCCAGTACTTC. The full variable domain, rest sourced from reference TRBV15 and TRBJ2-5, is DAMVIQNPRYQVTQFGKPVTLSCSQTLNHNVMYWYQQKSSQAPKLLFHYYDKDFNNEADTPDNFQSRRPNTSFCFLDIRSPGLGDTAMYLCATSRDRGQETQYFGPGTRLLVL.